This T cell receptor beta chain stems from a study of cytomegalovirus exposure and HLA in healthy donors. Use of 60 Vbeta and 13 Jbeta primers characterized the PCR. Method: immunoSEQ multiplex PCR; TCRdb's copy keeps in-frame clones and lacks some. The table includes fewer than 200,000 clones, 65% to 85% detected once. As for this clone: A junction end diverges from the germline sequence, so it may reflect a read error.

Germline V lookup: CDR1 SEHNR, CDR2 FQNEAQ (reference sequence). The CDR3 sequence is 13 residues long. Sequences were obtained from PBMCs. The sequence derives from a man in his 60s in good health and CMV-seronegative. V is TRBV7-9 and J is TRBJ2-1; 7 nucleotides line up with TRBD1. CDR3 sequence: CSSSLATGDEQFF. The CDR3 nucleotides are TGTTCCAGCAGCTTAGCTACAGGGGATGAGCAGTTCTTC. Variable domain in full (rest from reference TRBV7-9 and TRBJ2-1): DTGVSQNPRHKITKRGQNVTFRCDPISEHNRLYWYRQTLGQGPEFLTYFQNEAQLEKSRLLSDRFSAERPKGSFSTLEIQRTEQGDSAMYLCSSSLATGDEQFFGPGTRLTVL.